These 30 T cell receptor beta chains originate from one sample sequenced in a study of pediatric ulcerative colitis. The method was immunoSEQ multiplex PCR; TCRdb's version includes in-frame clones alone and lacks a portion of them. In the table there are 15,000 or so clones, around 90% of which are singletons. The material sequenced was blood. These receptors were taken from a boy between 10 and 17 years old with moderate ulcerative colitis.

The rearrangement uses TRBV25-1 and TRBJ1-6; the match to TRBD1 covers 8 bases. V gave up 6 bases and J gave up 8 bases; unmatched junction bases: 6. Per germline, CDR1 MGHDK and CDR2 SYGVNS. The CDR3 extends over 14 amino acids. The CDR3 DNA is TGTGCCAGCAGCCAGGACAGGGACGATTCACCCCTCCACTTT. This gives the protein CASSQDRDDSPLHF.

The chain combines TRBV19 with TRBJ1-1; 7 bases map to TRBD1. Per the germline V gene, CDR1 is LNHDA and CDR2 is SQIVND (reference sequence). J was trimmed by 2 bases and V by 7 bases; bases with no gene match: 7. The CDR3 covers 14 residues. The CDR3 sequence: CASTRRTGNTEAFF. CDR3 sequence (DNA): TGTGCCAGTACCAGAAGGACAGGAAACACTGAAGCTTTCTTT.

The J gene is TRBJ1-3, the V gene TRBV25-1; D may be TRBD1 (5 bases). Trimming took off 3 bases at V and 0 bases at J, with 9 bases between the two ends. Germline V gives CDR1 MGHDK, CDR2 SYGVNS. The CDR3 consists of 15 residues. CDR3 sequence reads: CASSDPGTSGNTIYF. The CDR3 nucleotides are TGTGCCAGCAGTGATCCAGGGACCTCTGGAAACACCATATATTTT.

This chain connects TRBV11-2 to TRBJ2-5; D ambiguous. The CDR3 contains 11 residues. The V end was cut by 2 bases, the J end by 5 bases, with 3 bases between. CDR1 is SGHAT, CDR2 FQNNGV, per germline. As DNA, the CDR3 is TGTGCCAGCAGCTTATTGGAGACCCAGTACTTC. It is translated as CASSLLETQYF. The whole variable domain, filled in from reference TRBV11-2 and TRBJ2-5, reads EAGVAQSPRYKIIEKRQSVAFWCNPISGHATLYWYQQILGQGPKLLIQFQNNGVVDDSQLPKDRFSAERLKGVDSTLKIQPAKLEDSAVYLCASSLLETQYFGPGTRLLVL.

J is TRBJ2-3 and V is TRBV7-2, with D possibly matching TRBD2 (6 bases). Germline V lookup: CDR1 SGHTA, CDR2 FQGNSA. Trimming removed 5 bases from V and 5 bases from J, with 14 bases in between. The CDR3 spans 14 residues. The CDR3 reads CASSPGLQGDTQYF. As DNA, the CDR3 is TGTGCCAGCAGCCCGGGACTTCAAGGAGATACGCAGTATTTT. Full variable domain (outside the CDR3, taken from reference TRBV7-2 and TRBJ2-3): GAGVSQSPSNKVTEKGKDVELRCDPISGHTALYWYRQSLGQGLEFLIYFQGNSAPDKSGLPSDRFSAERTGGSVSTLTIQRTQQEDSAVYLCASSPGLQGDTQYFGPGTRLTVL.

The chain recombines TRBV5-3 with TRBJ2-7; 7 bases are a match to TRBD1. TRBV5-3 is reported as an ORF; its role is uncertain. V was pared by 4 bases and J by 3 bases, with 13 bases of the junction left unmatched. The CDR3 spans 16 residues. Here the CDR3 DNA reads TGTGCCAGAAGCCCACCCCCGAGGGACAGATACTACGAGCAGTACTTC. It is translated as CARSPPPRDRYYEQYF.

The chain uses TRBV4-3 and TRBJ1-4; 8 nucleotides agree with TRBD1. Germline CDR1 reads LGHNA; CDR2 reads YSLEER. The CDR3 has 15 residues. J lost 5 bases, V lost 4 bases, and 6 bases had no gene match. The CDR3 DNA reads as TGCGCCAGCAGCCTACAGGGGGTGACGAATGAAAAACTGTTTTTT. As protein: CASSLQGVTNEKLFF.

The count of this clone is one. The chain combines TRBV21-1 with TRBJ2-5; the listed D gene, TRBD2, was not tested against the DNA. TRBV21-1 is deemed a pseudogene. The CDR3 is made up of 17 amino acids. CDR3 loop: CASSSWERERGKETQYF. As DNA, the CDR3 is TGTGCCAGCAGCTCCTGGGAGCGGGAGCGAGGGAAAGAGACCCAGTACTTC.

V gene TRBV7-9 combines with J gene TRBJ2-5, with 8 bases lining up with TRBD1. The germline CDR1 and CDR2 sequences are SEHNR and FQNEAQ (reference sequence). This CDR3 spans 17 amino acids. The ends lost 11 bases at V and 4 bases at J; junction bases unmatched: 21. CDR3 bases: TGTGCCCATGGGAGGACAGGGCCGAACCAACGGGGAGAGACCCAGTACTTC. Translation gives CAHGRTGPNQRGETQYF.

The gene calls are TRBV27 and TRBJ2-6; D unclear. The germline V gene has CDR1 MNHEY and CDR2 SMNVEV (reference sequence). This CDR3 has 15 amino acids. Trimming left V 2 bases short and J 2 bases short, with 7 bases between. In DNA form, the CDR3 reads TGTGCCAGCAGTTTAGATCCCGCTGGGGCCAACGTCCTGACTTTC. This codes for CASSLDPAGANVLTF.

The table lists this clone with a few counts. V and J are TRBV5-5 and TRBJ1-6; D is unclear. In germline, CDR1 is SGHKS, CDR2 YYEKEE (reference sequence). The germline V and J ends were trimmed by 2 bases and 7 bases, with 4 bases remaining between them. This CDR3 comprises 12 residues. CDR3 DNA: TGTGCCAGCAGCTTCGGGAATTCACCCCTCCACTTT. Amino acids: CASSFGNSPLHF.

The chain employs TRBV5-4 and TRBJ2-1; TRBD2 aligns across 10 bases. V shed 0 bases, J shed 4 bases, and the junction held 7 bases outside the gene matches. Germline CDR1 and CDR2: SGHNT and YYREEE (reference sequence). The CDR3 extends over 17 amino acids. The CDR3 sequence is CASSLGASGSRYNEQFF. CDR3 sequence (DNA): TGTGCCAGCAGCTTGGGGGCTAGCGGGAGTCGGTACAATGAGCAGTTCTTC.

CDR3 loop: CASSQRQGLYEQYF. The DNA of the CDR3 is TGCGCCAGCAGCCAACGTCAGGGCCTCTACGAGCAGTACTTC. The chain has TRBV4-1 and TRBJ2-7; D perhaps matches TRBD1 (5 bases). CDR3 length: 14 amino acids. V lost 2 bases to trimming and J lost 3 bases, with 11 bases between them. Per germline, CDR1 MGHRA and CDR2 YSYEKL.

V gene TRBV4-3 combines with J gene TRBJ1-5, with unresolved D. Trimming stripped 0 bases from V and 0 bases from J, with 12 bases between. Germline V lookup: CDR1 LGHNA, CDR2 YSLEER. There are 17 residues in the CDR3. The CDR3: CASSQELPTLSNQPQHF. Here the CDR3 DNA reads TGCGCCAGCAGCCAAGAGTTACCGACACTTAGCAATCAGCCCCAGCATTTT.

The chain uses TRBV18 and TRBJ1-6, with a possible D match to TRBD1 (6 bases). This CDR3 is 14 amino acids long. The germline V gene encodes CDR1 KGHSH and CDR2 LQKENI. Deletions cut 3 bases from V and 12 bases from J, with 15 bases between. CDR3 in amino acids: CASSPNRDQGPLHF. The CDR3, as DNA: TGTGCCAGCTCACCTAACAGGGATCAAGGACCCCTCCACTTT.

J is TRBJ1-2 and V is TRBV18; the D is unclear. Germline V gene sequence: CDR1 KGHSH, CDR2 LQKENI. V was clipped by 1 base and J by 2 bases, with 14 bases between them. The CDR3 runs 16 residues. The CDR3 bases are TGTGCCAGCTCACCACGATGGGAGGCAACGAACTATGGCTACACCTTC. Translated: CASSPRWEATNYGYTF.

The chain combines TRBV27 with TRBJ1-2; D gene unclear. This CDR3 is 13 amino acids long. V lost 2 bases to trimming and J lost 5 bases, with 9 bases between them. Germline CDR1 MNHEY, CDR2 SMNVEV (reference sequence). In DNA, the CDR3 is TGTGCCAGCAGTTTAACCGGGCTTTATGGCTACACCTTC. It translates to CASSLTGLYGYTF.

This chain uses TRBV6-5 with TRBJ2-5; D may be TRBD1 (5 bases). The germline CDR1 and CDR2 sequences are MNHEY and SVGAGI. This CDR3 region has 14 residues. Trimming shortened V by 6 bases and J by 1 base, and 12 bases separated the two germline ends. The CDR3: CASSQTTVQETQYF. The CDR3 bases are TGTGCCAGCAGCCAGACGACAGTCCAAGAGACCCAGTACTTC.

The chain is built from TRBV5-1 and TRBJ2-3; D possibly corresponds to TRBD2 (5 bases). Looked up from germline, CDR1 is SGHRS and CDR2 is YFSETQ. V lost 0 bases and J lost 6, with 14 bases in between. The CDR3 runs to 15 residues. The CDR3 is CASSLGLYSVDTQYF. The DNA of the CDR3 is TGCGCCAGCAGCTTGGGACTATACTCGGTTGATACGCAGTATTTT.

The chain carries TRBV27 and TRBJ2-1; the match to TRBD2 covers 8 bases. The CDR3 covers 15 residues. With 2 bases clipped from V and 8 bases from J, the junction kept 8 bases outside the gene matches. Germline CDR1 MNHEY, CDR2 SMNVEV (reference sequence). The chain's CDR3 is CASSLGLAGFDEQFF. The CDR3 region has the DNA TGTGCCAGCAGTTTAGGACTAGCAGGTTTCGATGAGCAGTTCTTC.

The chain is built from TRBV15 and TRBJ2-1, with 9 bases identical to TRBD1. CDR1 LNHNV and CDR2 YYDKDF come from the germline V gene (reference sequence). V trimming: 8 bases; J trimming: 4 bases; junction bases outside the gene matches: 0. This CDR3 contains 12 residues. The CDR3 loop is CATGQGYNEQFF. The CDR3 nucleotides are TGTGCCACCGGACAGGGGTACAATGAGCAGTTCTTC.

The chain combines TRBV11-2 with TRBJ1-5, with D possibly being TRBD1 (6 bases). The V and J ends lost 4 bases and 6 bases respectively, with 13 bases between them. From germline, CDR1 is SGHAT and CDR2 FQNNGV. The CDR3 is 14 amino acids. The CDR3 DNA sequence: TGTGCCAGCAGCTCCAACAGGGAGGGTCAGCCCCAGCATTTT. Its protein product is CASSSNREGQPQHF.

The CDR3 is CASSLYPSDQLAGANVLTF. Written as DNA, the CDR3 is TGCGCCAGCAGCTTGTATCCTAGCGACCAATTGGCGGGGGCCAACGTCCTGACTTTC. The V call is TRBV5-1, the J call TRBJ2-6; possibly TRBD2 for D (6 bases). This CDR3 has 19 amino acids. Germline lookup yields CDR1 SGHRS and CDR2 YFSETQ. Trimming took off 1 base at V and 4 bases at J, with 21 bases between the two ends.

This clone was detected only a few times. This sequence joins TRBV6-1 and TRBJ1-5; perhaps TRBD1 as D (6 bases). Germline loops: CDR1 MNHNS, CDR2 SASEGT. Between the trimmed V and J ends, which lost 6 bases and 6 bases, there was a span of 12 bases. The CDR3 is 13 amino acids. The CDR3 coding sequence is TGTGCCAGCAGCATCAGGGGCCCTCAGCCCCAGCATTTT. This translates into CASSIRGPQPQHF.

The chain is built from TRBV9 and TRBJ2-1, with 11 bases identical to TRBD2. The CDR3 extends over 15 amino acids. The V gene end was trimmed by 4 bases and the J gene end by 8 bases; junction bases not matched to a gene: 8. CDR1 is SGDLS and CDR2 is YYNGEE in the germline V gene. The chain's CDR3 is CASSWGLAATDEQFF. The CDR3 coding sequence is TGTGCCAGCAGCTGGGGACTAGCGGCCACGGATGAGCAGTTCTTC.

Only a few counts were recorded for this clone. This chain joins TRBV7-9 and TRBJ2-2, with unresolved D. This CDR3 is 14 amino acids long. V lost 1 base, J lost 6 bases, and 9 bases lay in between. Germline V CDR1 and CDR2: SEHNR, FQNEAQ (reference sequence). This chain's CDR3 is CASSLGSGAGELFF. DNA of the CDR3: TGTGCCAGCAGCTTAGGTTCGGGCGCCGGGGAGCTGTTTTTT.

V is TRBV19 and J is TRBJ2-3, with 7 bases that match TRBD2. There are 17 residues in the CDR3. Germline CDR1 reads LNHDA; CDR2 reads SQIVND (reference sequence). V lost 0 bases to trimming and J lost 1 base; unmatched junction nucleotides: 7. Here the CDR3 reads CASSIDVLAGGTDTQYF. The CDR3 region has the DNA TGTGCCAGTAGTATAGACGTCTTAGCGGGTGGCACAGATACGCAGTATTTT. Using reference TRBV19 and TRBJ2-3 for the parts outside the CDR3, the full variable domain is DGGITQSPKYLFRKEGQNVTLSCEQNLNHDAMYWYRQDPGQGLRLIYYSQIVNDFQKGDIAEGYSVSREKKESFPLTVTSAQKNPTAFYLCASSIDVLAGGTDTQYFGPGTRLTVL.

The CDR3 region is CASSQPTTGAAGNTIYF. The CDR3 region has the DNA TGCGCCAGCAGCCAGCCCACCACAGGGGCGGCTGGAAACACCATATATTTT. The V call is TRBV4-1, the J call TRBJ1-3, with 7 bases matching TRBD1. V trimming: 3 bases; J trimming: 2 bases; junction bases outside the gene matches: 10. This CDR3 is 17 amino acids long. CDR1 is MGHRA and CDR2 is YSYEKL in the germline V gene.

V gene TRBV6-5 combines with J gene TRBJ2-1; D is possibly TRBD2 (6 bases). The CDR3 extends over 15 amino acids. CDR1 and CDR2 (germline): MNHEY, SVGAGI. V gave up 6 bases and J gave up 4 bases, with 16 bases separating them. CDR3 nucleotide sequence: TGTGCCAGCAGACAGGATCCGGGGGTTTACAATGAGCAGTTCTTC. Translation: CASRQDPGVYNEQFF.

The V call is TRBV18, the J call TRBJ2-1, with TRBD2 as a possible D gene (6 bases). CDR1 KGHSH and CDR2 LQKENI come from the germline V gene. CDR3 size: 17 residues. With 0 bases removed from V and 1 base from J, the gap between germline ends came to 13 bases. The DNA for the CDR3 is TGTGCCAGCTCACCACCGGGCCGACTAGTGTCCTACAATGAGCAGTTCTTC. It yields the protein CASSPPGRLVSYNEQFF.